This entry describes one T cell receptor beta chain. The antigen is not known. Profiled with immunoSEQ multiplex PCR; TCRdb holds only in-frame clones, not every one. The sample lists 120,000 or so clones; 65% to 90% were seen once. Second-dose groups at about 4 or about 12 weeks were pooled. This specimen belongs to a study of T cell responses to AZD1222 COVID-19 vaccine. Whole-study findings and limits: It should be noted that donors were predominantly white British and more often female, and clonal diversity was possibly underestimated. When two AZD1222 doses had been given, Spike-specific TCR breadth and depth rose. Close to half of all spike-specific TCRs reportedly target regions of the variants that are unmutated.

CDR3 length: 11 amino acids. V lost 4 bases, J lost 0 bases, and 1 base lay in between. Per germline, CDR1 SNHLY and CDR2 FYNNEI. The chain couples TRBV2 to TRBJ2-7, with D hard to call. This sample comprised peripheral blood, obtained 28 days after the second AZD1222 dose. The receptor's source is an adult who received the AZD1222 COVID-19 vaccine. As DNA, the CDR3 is TGTGCCAGCAGTGTCTCCTACGAGCAGTACTTC. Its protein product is CASSVSYEQYF.